A single sample gave rise to the 7 T cell receptor beta chains below, sequenced in a study of blood T cell repertoires in COVID-19. The data were produced by immunoSEQ multiplex PCR, yet TCRdb's version contains in-frame clones alone and is incomplete. The repertoire holds a few hundred thousand clones, with roughly 90% as singletons. The sample comprised PBMCs or T cells enriched from blood (not recorded which). Receptors originate from a woman younger than 45 who had been exposed to COVID-19.

This sequence joins TRBV4-1 and TRBJ1-5; perhaps TRBD1 as D (5 bases). This CDR3 spans 16 amino acids. Germline CDR1 reads MGHRA; CDR2 reads YSYEKL. The V end lost 0 bases, the J end lost 1 base, and 10 bases lay between the germline ends. The CDR3 region is CASSQDPGRSNQPQHF. CDR3 DNA sequence: TGCGCCAGCAGCCAAGACCCAGGGCGCAGCAATCAGCCCCAGCATTTT.

This chain uses TRBV7-9 with TRBJ2-5, with 10 bases lining up with TRBD1. CDR1 is SEHNR and CDR2 is FQNEAQ in the germline V gene (reference sequence). V was pared by 5 bases and J by 4 bases, with 4 bases of the junction left unmatched. The length of the CDR3 is 14 residues. Written as DNA, the CDR3 is TGTGCCAGCAGCCCCGGGGACAGGGGAGAGACCCAGTACTTC. This translates into CASSPGDRGETQYF.

As to this clone: Relative to the germline gene, one junction end is altered; a read error may explain this. The V call is TRBV7-7, the J call TRBJ2-2, with 11 positions matching TRBD2. This CDR3 region has 18 residues. Germline V lookup: CDR1 SSHAT, CDR2 FNYEAQ (reference sequence). The CDR3 region is CASSPLAGGLGNTGELFF. CDR3 nucleotides: TGTGCTAGCAGCCCCCTAGCGGGGGGTTTAGGGAACACCGGGGAGCTGTTTTTT.

The table lists this clone with a few counts. One end of the junction does not line up with germline, which may come from a read error. The chain joins TRBV7-9 to TRBJ1-5; D might be TRBD1 (5 bases). The CDR3 covers 14 residues. Per germline, CDR1 SEHNR and CDR2 FQNEAQ (reference sequence). In nucleotides, the CDR3 is TGTGCCAGCAGCCCCGGGGGGAATTATCAACCCCAGCATTTT. This translates into CASSPGGNYQPQHF.

This chain joins TRBV18 and TRBJ1-5; 8 nucleotides match TRBD1. This CDR3 contains 16 residues. Losses at the gene ends were 3 bases for V and 5 bases for J; bases not matched to a gene: 9. Germline V CDR1 and CDR2: KGHSH, LQKENI. As DNA, the CDR3 is TGTGCCAGCTCACCGCAGGGGACAGGCACCTATCAGCCCCAGCATTTT. It yields the protein CASSPQGTGTYQPQHF. The entire variable domain, with the rest obtained from reference TRBV18 and TRBJ1-5, is as follows: NAGVMQNPRHLVRRRGQEARLRCSPMKGHSHVYWYRQLPEEGLKFMVYLQKENIIDESGMPKERFSAEFPKEGPSILRIQQVVRGDSAAYFCASSPQGTGTYQPQHFGDGTRLSIL.

This clone appeared once. The chain joins TRBV19 to TRBJ1-1; 10 bases fit TRBD1. The CDR3 runs to 16 residues. With V trimmed by 7 bases and J by 4 bases, 12 bases remained unmatched. Germline V gene lookup returns CDR1 LNHDA and CDR2 SQIVND (reference sequence). CDR3 protein: CASILSGTGESTEAFF. The DNA of the CDR3 is TGTGCCAGTATCCTCTCCGGGACAGGGGAAAGCACTGAAGCTTTCTTT.

The chain links TRBV29-1 to TRBJ2-3, with D tentatively TRBD2 (5 bases). CDR1 is SQVTM, CDR2 ANQGSEA, per germline. This CDR3 region has 14 residues. In DNA form, the CDR3 reads TGCAGTGCCGGGGTGTTGGGGAGCACAGATACGCAGTATTTT. It encodes CSAGVLGSTDTQYF.